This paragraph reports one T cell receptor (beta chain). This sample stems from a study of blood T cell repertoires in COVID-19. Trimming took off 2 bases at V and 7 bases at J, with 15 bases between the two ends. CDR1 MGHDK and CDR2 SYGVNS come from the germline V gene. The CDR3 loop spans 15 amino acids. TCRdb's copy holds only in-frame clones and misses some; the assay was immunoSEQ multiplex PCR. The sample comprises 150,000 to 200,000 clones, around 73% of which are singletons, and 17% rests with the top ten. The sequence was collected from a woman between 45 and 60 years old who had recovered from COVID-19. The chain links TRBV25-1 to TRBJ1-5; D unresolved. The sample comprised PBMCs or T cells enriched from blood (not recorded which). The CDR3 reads CASSEPGGPEQPQHF. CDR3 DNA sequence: TGTGCCAGCAGTGAACCGGGCGGGCCCGAACAGCCCCAGCATTTT. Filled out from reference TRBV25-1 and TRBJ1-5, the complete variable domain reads EADIYQTPRYLVIGTGKKITLECSQTMGHDKMYWYQQDPGMELHLIHYSYGVNSTEKGDLSSESTVSRIRTEHFPLTLESARPSHTSQYLCASSEPGGPEQPQHFGDGTRLSIL.